The clone carrying this T cell receptor (beta chain) was seen at least ten times. This entry is derived from a study of neurological immune-mediated disorders. TCRdb reanalysed the 5' RACE reads using MiXCR and keeps one entry per CDR3 protein. Of 70,000 or so distinct CDR3 sequences listed, 5.2% were seen once; the top ten hold 2.8%. V dropped 1 base and J dropped 1; count of bases not matched to a gene: 5. CDR1 and CDR2 (germline): SGHVS, FNYEAQ. This CDR3 contains 16 residues. The source is a woman under 40 with multiple sclerosis. The chain combines TRBV7-6 with TRBJ2-5; 8 nucleotides agree with TRBD1. Sequenced input: PBMCs. The DNA of the CDR3 is TGTGCCAGCAGCTTAGGGCCAGGGGGCCTCCAAGAGACCCAGTACTTC. Translated, it gives CASSLGPGGLQETQYF.